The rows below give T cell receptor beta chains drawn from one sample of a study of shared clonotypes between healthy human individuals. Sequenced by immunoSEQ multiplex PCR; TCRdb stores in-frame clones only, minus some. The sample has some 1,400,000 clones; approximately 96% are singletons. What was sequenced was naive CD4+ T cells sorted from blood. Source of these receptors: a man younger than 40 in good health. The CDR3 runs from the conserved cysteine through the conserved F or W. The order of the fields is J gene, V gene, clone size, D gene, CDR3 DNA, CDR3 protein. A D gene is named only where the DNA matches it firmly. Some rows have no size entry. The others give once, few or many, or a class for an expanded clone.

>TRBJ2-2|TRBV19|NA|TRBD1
TGTGCCAGTAGTATAACACAGGGGGCAAACACCGGGGAGCTGTTTTTT
CASSITQGANTGELFF
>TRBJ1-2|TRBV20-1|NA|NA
TGCAGTGCTAGTCCAGAAGTCGGCTACACCTTC
CSASPEVGYTF
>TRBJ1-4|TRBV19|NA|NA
TGTGCCAGTAGTATAGGGGGTTCGGCTAATGAAAAACTGTTTTTT
CASSIGGSANEKLFF
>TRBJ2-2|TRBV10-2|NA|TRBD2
TGCGCCAGCAGAGTAGCGGGAGGAAAAGTCGGGGAGCTGTTTTTT
CASRVAGGKVGELFF
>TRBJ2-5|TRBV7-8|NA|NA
TGTGCCAGCAGCTTACGCAGGGGAGAGACCCAGTACTTC
CASSLRRGETQYF
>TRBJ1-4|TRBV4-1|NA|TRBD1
TGCGCCAGCAGCCGGCCAGGGGGAATTGAAAAACTGTTTTTT
CASSRPGGIEKLFF
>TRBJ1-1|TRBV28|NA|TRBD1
TGTGCCAGCAGTGAAGGGGGCGTCACTGAAGCTTTCTTT
CASSEGGVTEAFF
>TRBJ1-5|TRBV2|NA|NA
TGTGCCAGCAGTGAAATGAGGGTAAGCAATCAGCCCCAGCATTTT
CASSEMRVSNQPQHF
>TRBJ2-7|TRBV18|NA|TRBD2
TGTGCCAGCTCACCACCGCCGAGACTAGCGGGTCCGAGCTCCTACGAGCAGTACTTC
CASSPPPRLAGPSSYEQYF
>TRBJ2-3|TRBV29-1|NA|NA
TGCAGCGTTGATCCCCACCAGGGGCCATGGGGTCCAGATACGCAGTATTTT
CSVDPHQGPWGPDTQYF
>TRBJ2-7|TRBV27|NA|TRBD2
TGTGCCAGCAGCCCTCGCGGGGAGGGCGGCTACGAGCAGTACTTC
CASSPRGEGGYEQYF
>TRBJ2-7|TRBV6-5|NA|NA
TGTGCCAGCAGTTACTCCTCCGGGCGGCAGACCTACGAGCAGTACTTC
CASSYSSGRQTYEQYF
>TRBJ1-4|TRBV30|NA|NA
TGTGCCCGGGGGGGCTCCGAAAAACTGTTTTTT
CARGGSEKLFF
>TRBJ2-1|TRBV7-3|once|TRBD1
TGTGCCAGCAGCGGGCAGGGGGTGGAGCAGTTCTTC
CASSGQGVEQFF
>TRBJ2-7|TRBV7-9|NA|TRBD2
TGTGCCAGCAGCCCCAGGGCCTTAGCGGGGCCAACCTACGAGCAGTACTTC
CASSPRALAGPTYEQYF
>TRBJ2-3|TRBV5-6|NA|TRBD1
TGTGCCAGCAGCTTGGGGACAGGGCTTACAGATACGCAGTATTTT
CASSLGTGLTDTQYF
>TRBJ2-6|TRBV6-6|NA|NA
TGTGCCAGCAGTTACATTGGAGGGCCTGGGGCCAACGTCCTGACTTTC
CASSYIGGPGANVLTF
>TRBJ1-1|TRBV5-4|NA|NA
TGTGCCAGCAGCCCCGGGTGGAGCGGCACTGAAGCTTTCTTT
CASSPGWSGTEAFF
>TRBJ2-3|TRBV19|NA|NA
TGTGCCAGTAGTATAGGTTTTGAGTTTAGCACAGATACGCAGTATTTT
CASSIGFEFSTDTQYF
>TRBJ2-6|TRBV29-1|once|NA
TGCAGCGTTGGAGTATCTGGGGCCAACGTCCTGACTTTC
CSVGVSGANVLTF
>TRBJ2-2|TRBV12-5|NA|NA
TGTGCTAGTGGTTTGGTAGGACTGGGGTCGAACACCGGGGAGCTGTTTTTT
CASGLVGLGSNTGELFF
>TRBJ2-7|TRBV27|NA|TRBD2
TGTGCCAGCAGTTTATCGGGGGTAGCGGGAGCCCTCTCCTACGAGCAGTACTTC
CASSLSGVAGALSYEQYF